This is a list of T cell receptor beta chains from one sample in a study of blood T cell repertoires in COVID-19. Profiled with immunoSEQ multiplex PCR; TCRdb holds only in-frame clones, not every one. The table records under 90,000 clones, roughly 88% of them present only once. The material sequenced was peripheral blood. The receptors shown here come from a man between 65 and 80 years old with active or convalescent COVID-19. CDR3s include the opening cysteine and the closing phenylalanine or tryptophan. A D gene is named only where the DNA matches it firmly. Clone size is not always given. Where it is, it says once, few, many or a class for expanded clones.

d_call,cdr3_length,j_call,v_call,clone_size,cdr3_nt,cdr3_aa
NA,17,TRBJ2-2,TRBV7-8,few,TGTGCCAGCAGCTTAGTAAATTTGCCAGGGCGCGCCGGGGAGCTGTTTTTT,CASSLVNLPGRAGELFF
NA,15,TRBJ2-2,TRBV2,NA,TGTGCCAGCCGTCCAGCGAAGGCGAACACCGGGGAGCTGTTTTTT,CASRPAKANTGELFF
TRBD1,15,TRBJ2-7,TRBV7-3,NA,TGTGCCAGCAGCAGAACAGGGGGCAACTCCTACGAGCAGTACTTC,CASSRTGGNSYEQYF
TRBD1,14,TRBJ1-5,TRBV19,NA,TGTGCCAGTAGTACGGGACAGGTTCTTCAGCCCCAGCATTTT,CASSTGQVLQPQHF
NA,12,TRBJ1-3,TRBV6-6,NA,TGTGCCAGCAGTTATCGAGCGGGGACCATATATTTT,CASSYRAGTIYF
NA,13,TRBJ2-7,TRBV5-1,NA,TGCGCCAGCAGTGTAGCGGCCTCCTACGAGCAGTACTTC,CASSVAASYEQYF
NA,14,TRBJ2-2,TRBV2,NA,TGTGCCAGCAGTGAACTAATACTACAGGACAAGCTGTTTTTT,CASSELILQDKLFF
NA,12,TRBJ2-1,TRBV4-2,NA,TGTGCCAGCAGCCAAGCGGTGAATGAGCAGTTCTTC,CASSQAVNEQFF
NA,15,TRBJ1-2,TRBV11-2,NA,TGTGCCAGCAGCTTACCCGGACAGATGAACTATGGCTACACCTTC,CASSLPGQMNYGYTF
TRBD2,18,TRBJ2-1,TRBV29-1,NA,TGCAGCGTCCGAGGACTAGCGGGAGGGTCCAGCTCCTACAATGAGCAGTTCTTC,CSVRGLAGGSSSYNEQFF
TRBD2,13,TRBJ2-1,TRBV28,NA,TGTGCCAGCAGTCGTCATATAGCGGGAGGTTTGGTCTTC,CASSRHIAGGLVF
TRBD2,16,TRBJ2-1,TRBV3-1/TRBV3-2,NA,TGTGCCAGCAGCCGTATGACTAGCGGGGGGCCGGATGAGCAGTTCTTC,CASSRMTSGGPDEQFF
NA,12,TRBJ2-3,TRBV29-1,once,TGCAGCGTTGTTACAGGTTCAGATACGCAGTATTTT,CSVVTGSDTQYF
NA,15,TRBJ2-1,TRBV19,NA,TGTGCCAGTAGTGTAGGAGTGAGTAGGGGAAATGAGCAGTTCTTC,CASSVGVSRGNEQFF
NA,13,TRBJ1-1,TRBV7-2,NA,TGTGCCAGCGGCCTCGGAGGGAACACTGAAGCTTTCTTT,CASGLGGNTEAFF
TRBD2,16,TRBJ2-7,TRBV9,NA,TGTGCCAGCAGCGTAGCGGCGGGAGGCCCCTCCTACGAGCAGTACTTC,CASSVAAGGPSYEQYF
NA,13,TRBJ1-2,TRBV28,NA,TGTGCCAGCAGTTTAGTGGACAGCCATGGCTACACCTTC,CASSLVDSHGYTF
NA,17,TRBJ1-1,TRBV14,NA,TGTGCCAGCAGCCAAGGAACAGGACAGATCAGACCTTTTCAAGCTTTCTTT,CASSQGTGQIRPFQAFF
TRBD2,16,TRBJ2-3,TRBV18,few,TGTGCCAGCTCACCAGTTACTAGCGGGAGTTCAGATACGCAGTATTTT,CASSPVTSGSSDTQYF
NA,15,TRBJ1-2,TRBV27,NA,TGTGCCAGCAGTTTTCTGAATCCGGGGAGCGGTGGCTACACCTTC,CASSFLNPGSGGYTF
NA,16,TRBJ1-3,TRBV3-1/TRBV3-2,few,TGTGCCAGCAGCCAGTTTAGTAGACTCTCTGGAAACACCATATATTTT,CASSQFSRLSGNTIYF
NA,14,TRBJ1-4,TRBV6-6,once,TGTGCCAGCAGTTACGCCGGGGGACTTGAAAAACTGTTTTTT,CASSYAGGLEKLFF
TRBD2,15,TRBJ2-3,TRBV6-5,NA,TGTGCCAGCACCTTAGCGGGGGGCGGAACAGATACGCAGTATTTT,CASTLAGGGTDTQYF
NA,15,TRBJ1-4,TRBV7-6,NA,TGTGCCAGCAGTTTTAAAGGGAGGACTAATGAAAAACTGTTTTTT,CASSFKGRTNEKLFF
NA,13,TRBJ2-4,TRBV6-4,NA,TGTGCCAGCAGTGAGGGGACATCGGCCATTCAGTACTTC,CASSEGTSAIQYF
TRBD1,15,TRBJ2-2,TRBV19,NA,TGTGCCAGTAGTTACAGGGGCCCGAACACCGGGGAGCTGTTTTTT,CASSYRGPNTGELFF
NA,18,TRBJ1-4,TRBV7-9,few,TGTGCCAGCAGCTCAGGCCGGTTCACAGGCCGGGCTGATGAAAAACTGTTTTTT,CASSSGRFTGRADEKLFF
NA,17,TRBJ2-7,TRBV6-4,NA,TGTGCCAGCAGCCCCCCCGAAGCTTGGACTAAGGCCCACGAGCAGTACTTC,CASSPPEAWTKAHEQYF
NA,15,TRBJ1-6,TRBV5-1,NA,TGCGCCAGCAGCTTGGAAAGGCGGAGGGATTCACCCCTCCACTTT,CASSLERRRDSPLHF
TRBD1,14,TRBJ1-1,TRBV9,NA,TGTGCCAGCAGCCCCCGACAGGGACGGACTGAAGCTTTCTTT,CASSPRQGRTEAFF
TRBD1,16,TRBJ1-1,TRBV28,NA,TGTGCCAGCAGTTCCCCAGGACAGGGGGTCGACACTGAAGCTTTCTTT,CASSSPGQGVDTEAFF
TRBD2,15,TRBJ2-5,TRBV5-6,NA,TGTGCCAGCAGCTCGGGACTAGCGTTAAAAGAGACCCAGTACTTC,CASSSGLALKETQYF
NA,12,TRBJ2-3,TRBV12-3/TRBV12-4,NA,TGTGCCAGCAGTTTACTCTCAGATACGCAGTATTTT,CASSLLSDTQYF
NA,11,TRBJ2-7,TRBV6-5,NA,TGTGCCTGTTCGGGTGGTTACGAGCAGTACTTC,CACSGGYEQYF
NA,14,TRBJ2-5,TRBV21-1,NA,TGTGCCAGCAGCAAATCGAGTTACCAAGAGACCCAGTACTTC,CASSKSSYQETQYF
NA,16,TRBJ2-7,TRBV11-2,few,TGTGCCAGCAGCTCCGTTGTGACTGACCTTACCTACGAGCAGTACTTC,CASSSVVTDLTYEQYF
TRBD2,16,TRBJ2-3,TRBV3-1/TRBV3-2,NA,TGTGCCAGCAGACTGGGACTAGCGGGGGCTGGAGATACGCAGTATTTT,CASRLGLAGAGDTQYF
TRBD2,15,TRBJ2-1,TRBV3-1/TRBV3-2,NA,TGTGCCAGCAGCCGGGTAGCGGGAGGGATCAATGAGCAGTTCTTC,CASSRVAGGINEQFF
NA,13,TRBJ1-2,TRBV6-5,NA,TGTGCCAGCAAGGGTCTGGGGGCGCGGGGCTACACCTTC,CASKGLGARGYTF
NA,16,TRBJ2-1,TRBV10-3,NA,TGTGCCATCAGTGAGTCAGGGAGGACCTCCTACAATGAGCAGTTCTTC,CAISESGRTSYNEQFF
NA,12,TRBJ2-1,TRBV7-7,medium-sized,TGTGCCAGCAGCCCAGGGGACAATGAGCAGTTCTTC,CASSPGDNEQFF
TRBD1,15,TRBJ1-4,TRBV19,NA,TGTGCCAGTAGTATAATTCCTGGACAGGGAGGAAAACTGTTTTTT,CASSIIPGQGGKLFF
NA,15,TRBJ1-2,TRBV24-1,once,TGTGCCACCAGTGATTCTAGAAATGCCGACTATGGCTACACCTTC,CATSDSRNADYGYTF
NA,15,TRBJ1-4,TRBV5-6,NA,TGTGCCAGCAGCCCCTCGGCGGCAGGGGATGAAAAACTGTTTTTT,CASSPSAAGDEKLFF